A single sample gave rise to the 18 T cell receptor beta chains below, sequenced in a study of T cells after yellow fever vaccination. TCRdb reanalysed the 5' RACE reads using MiXCR and keeps one entry per CDR3 protein. Among 200,000 to 300,000 distinct CDR3 sequences listed, about an eighth were seen once. The sample was CD4+ T cells sorted from PBMCs, taken 45 days after the yellow fever booster vaccination. The receptors come from a man aged 30 to 45 who received the YFV17D yellow fever vaccine.

The gene calls are TRBV7-2 and TRBJ2-7, with TRBD1 matching 8 bases. The V segment lost 4 bases and the J segment 3 bases; nucleotides outside the gene matches: 5. The CDR3 extends over 14 amino acids. The V gene's germline CDR1 is SGHTA and CDR2 FQGNSA. DNA of the CDR3: TGTGCCAGCAGCTATCAACAGGGGGACTACGAGCAGTACTTC. Amino acids: CASSYQQGDYEQYF.

Regarding this clonotype: The junction and the germline gene differ at one end; a read error may be behind it. The chain joins TRBV7-2 to TRBJ2-3; D might be TRBD1 (6 bases). Germline loops: CDR1 SGHTA, CDR2 FQGNSA. This CDR3 region has 12 residues. The CDR3 sequence is CASTPWGPIEEF. CDR3 nucleotides: TGTGCCAGCACCCCGTGGGGGCCAATCGAGGAGTTT.

This rearrangement joins TRBV12-3 or TRBV12-4 to TRBJ2-7; tentative D call: TRBD2 (5 bases). The CDR3 covers 14 residues. V was clipped by 6 bases and J by 0 bases, with 12 bases between them. The CDR3 DNA is TGTGCCAGCAGAGTAACCCGGGGCTCCTACGAGCAGTACTTC. Protein: CASRVTRGSYEQYF.

The chain has TRBV12-3 or TRBV12-4 and TRBJ1-2; weak D call: TRBD1 (6 bases). The CDR3 totals 11 residues. Trimming took 8 bases from V and 6 from J, leaving 10 bases between them. DNA for the CDR3: TGTGCCAGCGGGGGGGGCGATGGCTACACCTTC. The encoded protein is CASGGGDGYTF.

This clonotype was seen ten or more times. The chain recombines TRBV20-1 with TRBJ2-1; 14 positions match TRBD2. V dropped 3 bases and J dropped 3; count of bases not matched to a gene: 4. Germline lookup yields CDR1 DFQATT and CDR2 SNEGSKA (reference sequence). This CDR3 is 16 amino acids long. The CDR3 nucleotides are TGCAGTGCTAGGGTAGGGACTAGCGGGAGCTACAATGAGCAGTTCTTC. This gives the protein CSARVGTSGSYNEQFF.

This clonotype was counted at least ten times. The chain recombines TRBV5-1 with TRBJ2-1, with D possibly being TRBD2 (6 bases). The V gene lost 4 bases and the J gene lost 0 bases, with 8 bases spanning the gap. CDR1 is SGHRS, CDR2 YFSETQ, per germline. This CDR3 is 14 amino acids long. Here the CDR3 DNA reads TGCGCCAGCAGCGCGACTAGCTCCTACAATGAGCAGTTCTTC. This gives the protein CASSATSSYNEQFF. The whole variable domain, filled in from reference TRBV5-1 and TRBJ2-1, reads KAGVTQTPRYLIKTRGQQVTLSCSPISGHRSVSWYQQTPGQGLQFLFEYFSETQRNKGNFPGRFSGRQFSNSRSEMNVSTLELGDSALYLCASSATSSYNEQFFGPGTRLTVL.

This clonotype was found a few times. The chain combines TRBV4-3 with TRBJ2-2, with D possibly being TRBD1 or TRBD2 (6 bases each). V gave up 4 bases and J gave up 4 bases, with 13 bases separating them. The CDR3 contains 15 residues. Per germline, CDR1 LGHNA and CDR2 YSLEER. The CDR3 sequence: CASSLKEGGTGELFF. Written as DNA, the CDR3 is TGCGCCAGCAGCCTCAAAGAGGGGGGCACCGGGGAGCTGTTTTTT.

This clonotype was detected only a few times. J is TRBJ2-2 and V is TRBV2, with D hard to call. Trimming took off 6 bases at V and 3 bases at J, with 14 bases between the two ends. Per germline, CDR1 SNHLY and CDR2 FYNNEI. The CDR3 spans 15 residues. CDR3 residues: CASSAQGPDTGELFF. CDR3 DNA sequence: TGTGCCAGCAGCGCTCAAGGGCCGGACACCGGGGAGCTGTTTTTT.

The chain couples TRBV15 to TRBJ1-1, with TRBD1 as a possible D gene (6 bases). The V gene's germline CDR1 is LNHNV and CDR2 YYDKDF (reference sequence). V was shortened by 9 bases and J by 1 base, with 12 bases between the two germline ends. The CDR3 length is 13 residues. CDR3 DNA sequence: TGTGCCACTAGAAGGGGGGGGAACACTGAAGCTTTCTTT. This codes for CATRRGGNTEAFF.

This clonotype was found a few times. The chain is built from TRBV28 and TRBJ2-5; D not certain. Germline CDR1 MDHEN, CDR2 SYDVKM. There are 12 residues in the CDR3. Trimming stripped 6 bases from V and 5 bases from J, with 10 bases between. The CDR3 protein is CASRPPGETQYF. Written as DNA, the CDR3 is TGTGCCAGCAGGCCCCCCGGGGAGACCCAGTACTTC. Looking up the rest from reference TRBV28 and TRBJ2-5 gives the full variable domain: DVKVTQSSRYLVKRTGEKVFLECVQDMDHENMFWYRQDPGLGLRLIYFSYDVKMKEKGDIPEGYSVSREKKERFSLILESASTNQTSMYLCASRPPGETQYFGPGTRLLVL.

This clonotype has a count of ten or more. The gene calls are TRBV7-2 and TRBJ2-5; D not certain. Germline V CDR1 and CDR2: SGHTA, FQGNSA. Trimming shortened V by 6 bases and J by 2 bases, and 16 bases separated the two germline ends. The CDR3 consists of 15 residues. CDR3 DNA sequence: TGTGCCAGCAGTTCCCTTGGACGCAGACAAGAGACCCAGTACTTC. The encoded protein is CASSSLGRRQETQYF. The whole variable domain, remainder taken from reference TRBV7-2 and TRBJ2-5, is GAGVSQSPSNKVTEKGKDVELRCDPISGHTALYWYRQSLGQGLEFLIYFQGNSAPDKSGLPSDRFSAERTGGSVSTLTIQRTQQEDSAVYLCASSSLGRRQETQYFGPGTRLLVL.

The chain combines TRBV7-2 with TRBJ2-3; TRBD1 matches 7 bases. The CDR3 extends over 16 amino acids. Germline V gives CDR1 SGHTA, CDR2 FQGNSA. V dropped 5 bases and J dropped 2; count of bases not matched to a gene: 10. The CDR3 here is CASSPRQGRDTDTQYF. CDR3 bases: TGTGCCAGCAGCCCCCGACAGGGCCGGGACACAGATACGCAGTATTTT.

This clonotype was seen ten or more times. V gene TRBV25-1 combines with J gene TRBJ1-6; perhaps TRBD1 as D (5 bases). This CDR3 spans 13 amino acids. Trimming removed 3 bases at V and 8 bases at J, with 8 bases between. Germline loops: CDR1 MGHDK, CDR2 SYGVNS. The CDR3: CASSDGGYSPLHF. CDR3 sequence (DNA): TGTGCCAGCAGTGACGGGGGGTATTCACCCCTCCACTTT.

A remark on this clonotype: A much larger clone sits a single nucleotide away, making a read error possible. This rearrangement joins TRBV5-1 to TRBJ1-2; 11 nucleotides agree with TRBD1. V was clipped by 2 bases and J by 2 bases; unmatched bases: 2. The CDR3 is 15 residues long. Germline lookup yields CDR1 SGHRS and CDR2 YFSETQ. Written as DNA, the CDR3 is TGCGCCAGCAGCTTAGGGACAGGGGGAAACTATGGCTACACCTTC. This translates into CASSLGTGGNYGYTF.

This clonotype was observed at least ten times. The V gene is TRBV5-1, the J gene TRBJ2-7, with 13 bases aligning to TRBD2. This CDR3 region has 14 residues. CDR1 is SGHRS and CDR2 is YFSETQ in the germline V gene. Trimming at V came to 4 bases and at J to 2 bases, leaving 0 bases not matched to a gene. CDR3 amino acids: CASSGTSGTYEQYF. The CDR3 bases are TGCGCCAGCAGCGGGACTAGCGGGACCTACGAGCAGTACTTC.

There are a few counts of this clonotype. V usage is TRBV10-3 and J usage is TRBJ2-3; 12 bases line up with TRBD1. J lost 3 bases, V lost 4 bases, and 11 bases had no gene match. The germline V gene has CDR1 ENHRY and CDR2 SYGVKD. There are 18 residues in the CDR3. In DNA form, the CDR3 reads TGTGCCATCAGTGTCAACGCCCGGGACAGGGGGCGGACAGATACGCAGTATTTT. Translated, it gives CAISVNARDRGRTDTQYF.

This clonotype has only a few counts. The chain couples TRBV7-2 to TRBJ1-1, with D tentatively TRBD1 (6 bases). Germline V gives CDR1 SGHTA, CDR2 FQGNSA. This CDR3 has 14 residues. Trimming took 5 bases from V and 3 from J, leaving 13 bases between them. In nucleotides, the CDR3 is TGTGCCAGCAGCGTAGGGGGAGGGCACACTGAAGCTTTCTTT. Translating gives CASSVGGGHTEAFF.

This chain uses TRBV20-1 with TRBJ2-1, with 14 bases that match TRBD2. The V gene end was trimmed by 3 bases and the J gene end by 3 bases; junction bases not matched to a gene: 4. This CDR3 is 16 amino acids long. From germline, CDR1 is DFQATT and CDR2 SNEGSKA (reference sequence). CDR3 in DNA: TGCAGTGCTAGGGGACTAGCGGGAGAGTTCTACAATGAGCAGTTCTTC. It specifies CSARGLAGEFYNEQFF.